This passage covers 8 T cell receptor beta chains from one sample sequenced in a study of cytotoxic CD8 clonotypes in ibrutinib-treated CLL. Here immunoSEQ multiplex PCR was the method, and the copy in TCRdb shows in-frame clones only, minus some. The table records approximately 210,000 clones, over 60% of them present only once. The material was PBMCs, obtained after 24 months of ibrutinib treatment. The receptors were sampled from a human donor with chronic lymphocytic leukemia.

CDR3 coding DNA: TGTGCCAGCAGCGTCGGGACTAGCCCTCCACAAGATACGCAGTATTTT. This translates into CASSVGTSPPQDTQYF. The gene calls are TRBV9 and TRBJ2-3, with 9 bases lining up with TRBD2. The germline CDR1 and CDR2 sequences are SGDLS and YYNGEE. The CDR3 has 16 residues. Trimming removed 2 bases from V and 5 bases from J; junction bases left unmatched: 9.

The chain is built from TRBV15 and TRBJ1-2; TRBD1 matches 8 bases. From germline, CDR1 is LNHNV and CDR2 YYDKDF (reference sequence). J lost 7 bases, V lost 2 bases, and 6 bases had no gene match. The CDR3 totals 14 residues. CDR3 DNA sequence: TGTGCCACCAGCAGAAACCTACAGGGGGGTGGCTACACCTTC. Encoded protein: CATSRNLQGGGYTF.

This clone has a single count. This chain connects TRBV5-4 to TRBJ2-1; D gene ambiguous. The V and J ends lost 0 bases and 0 bases respectively, with 10 bases between them. The CDR3 has 16 amino acids. Germline V gene lookup returns CDR1 SGHNT and CDR2 YYREEE (reference sequence). The CDR3 spells CASSLGPGPSYNEQFF. CDR3 coding DNA: TGTGCCAGCAGCTTGGGACCGGGCCCCTCCTACAATGAGCAGTTCTTC. Variable domain in full (rest from reference TRBV5-4 and TRBJ2-1): ETGVTQSPTHLIKTRGQQVTLRCSSQSGHNTVSWYQQALGQGPQFIFQYYREEENGRGNFPPRFSGLQFPNYSSELNVNALELDDSALYLCASSLGPGPSYNEQFFGPGTRLTVL.

V is TRBV7-2 and J is TRBJ1-2; D is undetermined. Trimming pared 2 bases from V and 5 bases from J, leaving 9 bases between. Germline V gene lookup returns CDR1 SGHTA and CDR2 FQGNSA. The CDR3 covers 13 residues. The CDR3 reads CASSLTHLYGYTF. Here the CDR3 DNA reads TGTGCCAGCAGCTTAACACACCTTTATGGCTACACCTTC.

The chain recombines TRBV6-5 with TRBJ2-2, with TRBD2 matching 9 bases. The CDR3 totals 16 residues. Germline V CDR1 and CDR2: MNHEY, SVGAGI. The V segment lost 4 bases and the J segment 6 bases; nucleotides outside the gene matches: 9. CDR3 residues: CASSSLGSGSSGELFF. The CDR3 bases are TGTGCCAGCAGTTCCTTGGGTAGCGGGAGCTCCGGGGAGCTGTTTTTT.

The J gene is TRBJ2-1, the V gene TRBV29-1; 7 bases align to TRBD2. The germline CDR1 and CDR2 sequences are SQVTM and ANQGSEA. The CDR3 totals 12 residues. V shed 6 bases and J 6 bases; nucleotides not matched to a gene: 5. DNA of the CDR3: TGCAGCGTCGCGACTAGCATCAATGAGCAGTTCTTC. As protein: CSVATSINEQFF.

In the case of this clone: Additional DNA sequences in this sample encode the identical CDR3. The chain links TRBV9 to TRBJ2-5, with 14 bases fitting TRBD2. CDR3 length: 17 amino acids. Germline loops: CDR1 SGDLS, CDR2 YYNGEE. Losses at the gene ends were 0 bases for V and 5 bases for J; bases not matched to a gene: 6. CDR3 bases: TGTGCCAGCAGCGTAGGACTAGCGGGAGGGCCGCGGGAGACCCAGTACTTC. It translates to CASSVGLAGGPRETQYF. The entire variable domain, with the rest obtained from reference TRBV9 and TRBJ2-5, is as follows: DSGVTQTPKHLITATGQRVTLRCSPRSGDLSVYWYQQSLDQGLQFLIQYYNGEERAKGNILERFSAQQFPDLHSELNLSSLELGDSALYFCASSVGLAGGPRETQYFGPGTRLLVL.

This clone turned up a few times. This chain's CDR3 is CASSLVKGRGPYEQYF. The CDR3 DNA reads TGTGCCAGCAGCTTAGTAAAGGGCAGGGGTCCCTACGAGCAGTACTTC. The chain couples TRBV11-2 to TRBJ2-7, with D perhaps TRBD1 (6 bases). This CDR3 is 16 amino acids long. Germline assignment: CDR1 SGHAT and CDR2 FQNNGV. The V gene lost 1 base and the J gene lost 2 bases, with 15 bases spanning the gap.